These T cell receptor beta chains were read from a single sample in a study of blood T cell repertoires in COVID-19. Repertoires were generated with immunoSEQ multiplex PCR, while TCRdb's copy carries only in-frame clones and drops some. This sample has some 78,000 clones, with 80% to 90% found just once. Material for sequencing was peripheral blood. These receptors all come from a man aged 45-60 years with active or convalescent COVID-19. Each CDR3 is given without its conserved first and last residue. Each record gives: V gene, J gene, D gene, CDR3 protein. The D gene is left open where the match is weak.

TRBV20-1	TRBJ1-1	TRBD1	SASAQGALSTEAF
TRBV7-2	TRBJ1-3	.	ASSFQGSGNTIY
TRBV29-1	TRBJ2-7	TRBD1	SVEDRVGTGAGEQY
TRBV27	TRBJ2-7	.	ASSFSAREQY
TRBV3-1/TRBV3-2	TRBJ2-5	.	ASSQTGDSPETQY
TRBV30	TRBJ1-5	.	AWSVLNSQPQH
TRBV5-1	TRBJ2-1	TRBD1	ASSLMDREYEQF
TRBV5-1	TRBJ2-7	.	ASSLEQGHEQY
TRBV5-6	TRBJ2-7	TRBD2	ASSLRVQRGLSYEQY
TRBV4-1	TRBJ2-2	TRBD1	ASSQTGTGGPNTGELF
TRBV10-2	TRBJ2-7	.	ASSARSEHEQY
TRBV28	TRBJ1-2	TRBD1	ASRQQGDEGYT
TRBV3-1/TRBV3-2	TRBJ2-7	.	ASSQDPQDTAYEQY
TRBV27	TRBJ1-2	TRBD1	ASSNRDSDYGYT
TRBV10-3	TRBJ2-7	.	AISEVVQYEQY
TRBV30	TRBJ1-1	TRBD1	AWSADRGTEAF
TRBV28	TRBJ1-5	TRBD1	ASSQTGTASNQPQH
TRBV9	TRBJ2-1	.	ASSPTQELYNEQF
TRBV29-1	TRBJ2-5	.	SAGGGPGQETQY
TRBV27	TRBJ1-2	.	ASSLFRGGDGYT
TRBV12-5	TRBJ1-6	TRBD1	ASGLDRGVGSPLH
TRBV7-6	TRBJ2-5	.	ASSSDRKSQETQY
TRBV28	TRBJ2-7	.	ASSLGQGLFYEQY
TRBV5-1	TRBJ2-5	TRBD2	ASTPSGMRRETQY
TRBV5-4	TRBJ2-3	TRBD2	ASSYSSGGGADTQY
TRBV4-2	TRBJ1-1	.	ASSRGDNLNTEAF
TRBV30	TRBJ1-5	.	AWSVGSGWNQPQH
TRBV10-3	TRBJ2-2	TRBD2	ASGLAGGTNTGELF
TRBV28	TRBJ2-2	.	ATPGHVNTGELF
TRBV30	TRBJ1-4	TRBD1	AWRPPDRAAEKLF
TRBV19	TRBJ2-1	TRBD2	ASSVLAGNEQF
TRBV5-5	TRBJ2-1	.	ASSLATSISYNEQF
TRBV6-5	TRBJ2-5	.	ASSYPDREWGETQY